Here is one TCR beta chain with its context. The sample originates from a study of blood T cell repertoires in COVID-19. Across the study: PBMCs, B-cell-depleted T cells, or T cells provided the cDNA or gDNA that made up the material.

The repertoire was sequenced with immunoSEQ multiplex PCR; TCRdb's copy has only in-frame clones and lacks some. Of about 310,000 clones listed, around nine tenths are singletons. CDR1 is LNHDA, CDR2 SQIVND, per germline (reference sequence). Between the trimmed V and J ends, which lost 6 bases and 3 bases, there was a span of 14 bases. The CDR3 sequence is 14 residues long. Enrolled through a virtual design, the participants were between about 18 and 100 years of age and came from 24 US areas. Cohort 3 recovery required two negative PCRs, clearance, or symptom resolution. The receptor was derived from a woman in her forties who had recovered from COVID-19. The rearrangement links TRBV19 to TRBJ1-1; D may be TRBD1 (6 bases). The sequencing input was PBMCs or T cells enriched from blood (not recorded which). The CDR3 region has the DNA TGTGCCAGTAGCCTGGGGACATCCTACACTGAAGCTTTCTTT. Its protein is CASSLGTSYTEAFF.